This entry describes one TCR beta chain. Clones were sequenced by immunoSEQ multiplex PCR, and TCRdb holds only the in-frame ones, with some missing. Of 350,000 or so clones in the sample, approximately 83% were seen once. This entry comes from a study of blood T cell repertoires in COVID-19. Whole-study context: Samples taken during acute and convalescent COVID-19 were collected in the United States, Italy and Spain. T cells, B-cell-depleted T cells, or PBMCs supplied cDNA or gDNA.

Clinical history reported by participants formed the basis on which cohorts were assigned. The V and J ends lost 4 bases and 3 bases respectively, with 16 bases between them. The CDR3 is made up of 15 amino acids. CDR1 and CDR2 from the germline V gene are SGHTA and FQGNSA. Input material: PBMCs or T cells enriched from blood (not recorded which). The rearrangement uses TRBV7-2 and TRBJ2-7, with D tentatively TRBD2 (7 bases). The TCR comes from a middle-aged woman with acute COVID-19. The CDR3 loop is CASSSLGGGGYEQYF. The CDR3 DNA is TGTGCCAGCAGCTCCCTGGGAGGGGGAGGCTACGAGCAGTACTTC.